This TCR beta chain was sequenced in a study of T cells in Graves' hyperthyroidism and ophthalmopathy. At the level of the study: Sampling of peripheral blood happened at initial diagnosis, prior to any treatment. Notes on the study in general: Blood also contained most expanded thyroid clonotypes above 0.001.

It was over 9.5 ml of fresh peripheral blood that supplied the PBMCs. Trimming removed 1 base from V and 7 bases from J, with 7 bases in between. The CDR3 totals 12 residues. This clonotype was seen a few times. The antigen is undetermined. There were TCR beta CDR3 regions amplified from RNA transcripts. Carried out on the TCR CDR3, a first-round RT-PCR used the HTBI primer set. TCRdb analysed the multiplex PCR reads with MiXCR anew, one entry per CDR3 protein. Among over 450,000 distinct CDR3 sequences, under 15% were seen once, and the ten largest hold 15% to 20%. The rearrangement links TRBV12-3 or TRBV12-4 to TRBJ1-1; D gene ambiguous. The sequence came from a woman younger than 30 with Graves' hyperthyroidism. The sequenced sample was blood. CDR3 sequence reads: CASSLGQHEAFF. CDR3 coding DNA: TGTGCCAGCAGTTTAGGGCAGCATGAAGCTTTCTTT.